The clone carrying this TCR beta chain appeared a few times. This entry comes from a study of quantifying T cell responses using KT2 cells. Turning to the study itself: cDNA was made from DNase-treated RNA using alpha and beta constant primers.

A range of KT2-to-PBMC ratios was made using fixed PBMC numbers. Trimming shortened V by 4 bases and J by 4 bases, and 12 bases separated the two germline ends. The CDR3 sequence is 14 residues long. Per the germline V gene, CDR1 is SGHRS and CDR2 is YFSETQ. The cDNA 3' end received a ligated oligonucleotide with a UMI. First-round PCR used 4 cycles and beta primers RC1.1 and RC1.2 covering TRBC1 and TRBC2. TCRdb reprocessed the UMI-ligation and nested PCR reads with MiXCR, giving one entry per CDR3 protein. This sample has over 35,000 distinct CDR3 sequences, with 15% to 20% found just once. The TCR was taken from a human donor. Sequencing used PBMCs spiked with cells of the T cell clone KT2. The chain employs TRBV5-1 and TRBJ1-5; D perhaps matches TRBD1 (6 bases). This CDR3 reads CASSATGSNQPQHF. CDR3 sequence (DNA): TGCGCCAGCAGCGCGACAGGATCAAATCAGCCCCAGCATTTT.